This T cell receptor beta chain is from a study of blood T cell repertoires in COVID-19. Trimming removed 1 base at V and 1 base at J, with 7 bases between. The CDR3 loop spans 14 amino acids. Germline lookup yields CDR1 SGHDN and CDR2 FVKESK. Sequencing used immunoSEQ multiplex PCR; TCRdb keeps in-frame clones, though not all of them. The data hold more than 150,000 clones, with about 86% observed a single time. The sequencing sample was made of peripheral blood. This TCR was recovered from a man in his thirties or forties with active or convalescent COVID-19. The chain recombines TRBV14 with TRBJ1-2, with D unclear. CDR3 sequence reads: CASSQASGNYGYTF. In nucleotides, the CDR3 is TGTGCCAGCAGCCAAGCCTCGGGTAACTATGGCTACACCTTC. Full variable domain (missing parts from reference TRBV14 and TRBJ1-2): EAGVTQFPSHSVIEKGQTVTLRCDPISGHDNLYWYRRVMGKEIKFLLHFVKESKQDESGMPNNRFLAERTGGTYSTLKVQPAELEDSGVYFCASSQASGNYGYTFGSGTRLTVV.